The 19 T cell receptor beta chains in this list originate from one sample, sequenced in a study of high-grade serous ovarian cancer treatment subgroups (dated by TCRdb to the early 2020s). Tumor samples were obtained before definitive surgery or chemotherapy. Libraries were made using the immunoSEQ multiplex PCR assay. The table was pulled from immuneACCESS by TCRdb, which kept in-frame rearrangements only. Such tables lose some clones; where checked, under half of the loss comes from unresolved V genes, and the rest has no known cause. The sample table lists more than 9,500 clones, 80% to 90% of them with a count of one. Around 2.7% of the sample is taken by the ten largest. Specimen: tumor tissue. Source of these receptors: a human donor with high-grade serous ovarian cancer.

The V and J genes are TRBV4-2 and TRBJ2-5; 11 nucleotides match TRBD2. V lost 0 bases, J lost 4 bases, and 7 bases stayed unmatched. Germline values: CDR1 LGHNA, CDR2 YNFKEQ. This CDR3 is built from 17 residues. This CDR3 is CASSQDLAGGSGETQYF. The CDR3 DNA sequence: TGTGCCAGCAGCCAAGATCTAGCGGGGGGTTCAGGAGAGACCCAGTACTTC.

V gene TRBV9 combines with J gene TRBJ1-6, with D hard to call. This CDR3 is built from 17 residues. V lost 3 bases to trimming and J lost 2 bases, with 15 bases between them. Germline loops: CDR1 SGDLS, CDR2 YYNGEE. Here the CDR3 reads CASSADPAGTYNSPLHF. CDR3 nucleotide sequence: TGTGCCAGCAGCGCAGACCCCGCCGGGACCTATAATTCACCCCTCCACTTT.

CDR3 protein: CASSPLRLASSPHHRFF. The CDR3 DNA follows: TGTGCCAGCAGCCCTCTTCGTCTAGCGAGCAGTCCCCATCATCGGTTCTTC. V usage is TRBV4-2 and J usage is TRBJ2-1; a weak D match, TRBD2 (6 bases). The CDR3 runs to 17 residues. Trimming left V 4 bases short and J 15 bases short, with 31 bases between. CDR1 is LGHNA and CDR2 is YNFKEQ in the germline V gene.

This CDR3 is CASSLTGTDTQYF. CDR3 DNA sequence: TGTGCCAGCAGCTTAACGGGCACAGATACGCAGTATTTT. V and J are TRBV7-3 and TRBJ2-3; D is undetermined. V gave up 0 bases and J gave up 1 base, with 2 bases separating them. The CDR3 contains 13 residues. The V gene's germline CDR1 is SGHTA and CDR2 FQGTGA.

The chain joins TRBV7-6 to TRBJ2-3, with 9 bases aligning to TRBD2. The CDR3 covers 16 residues. Germline V lookup: CDR1 SGHVS, CDR2 FNYEAQ. Germline trimming cut 5 bases from V and 0 bases from J; bases unmatched to any gene: 6. The CDR3 region has the DNA TGTGCCAGCAGCCCCTTAGCGGGGGTGAGCACAGATACGCAGTATTTT. Its protein is CASSPLAGVSTDTQYF.

V gene TRBV7-3 combines with J gene TRBJ2-1, with a possible D match to TRBD1 (5 bases). CDR1 SGHTA and CDR2 FQGTGA come from the germline V gene. CDR3 length: 12 residues. V lost 5 bases and J 5 bases, leaving 7 bases between the germline ends. This CDR3 reads CASSQGHNEQFF. The CDR3, as DNA: TGTGCCAGCAGCCAGGGCCACAATGAGCAGTTCTTC.

The chain couples TRBV5-1 to TRBJ2-5; TRBD2 matches at 7 bases. Losses at the gene ends were 5 bases for V and 4 bases for J; bases not matched to a gene: 11. Germline V lookup: CDR1 SGHRS, CDR2 YFSETQ. This CDR3 has 15 residues. The CDR3 here is CASSTTPGGPETQYF. In DNA, the CDR3 is TGCGCCAGCAGTACAACCCCGGGGGGTCCAGAGACCCAGTACTTC.

This clone has just a few counts. The chain is built from TRBV2 and TRBJ1-1, with D tentatively TRBD1 (5 bases). Between the trimmed V and J ends, which lost 7 bases and 1 base, there was a span of 13 bases. The CDR3 length is 14 residues. Germline V gene data show CDR1 as SNHLY and CDR2 as FYNNEI. CDR3 region: CASKLQGRNTEAFF. CDR3 DNA: TGTGCCAGCAAACTGCAGGGACGGAACACTGAAGCTTTCTTT.

The V gene is TRBV6-1, the J gene TRBJ1-4; a possible D gene is TRBD1 (5 bases). Germline V CDR1 and CDR2: MNHNS, SASEGT. V lost 7 bases and J lost 4, with 7 bases in between. This CDR3 spans 12 amino acids. For the CDR3, the DNA is TGTGCCAGCACAGGGATTAATGAAAAACTGTTTTTT. Protein: CASTGINEKLFF.

This rearrangement joins TRBV5-4 to TRBJ1-2, with D unclear. This CDR3 has 14 amino acids. Trimming cost V 3 bases and J 0 bases, with 9 bases left between them. Germline V gene lookup returns CDR1 SGHNT and CDR2 YYREEE (reference sequence). CDR3: CASSSLGTNYGYTF. The CDR3 nucleotides are TGTGCCAGCAGCTCCCTCGGGACTAACTATGGCTACACCTTC.

The chain couples TRBV7-8 to TRBJ2-7, with TRBD1 as a possible D gene (6 bases). Germline V gene sequence: CDR1 SGHVS, CDR2 FQNEAQ. The CDR3 is 15 amino acids. The CDR3 DNA is TGTGCCAGCAGCCTAGCCCAGGGGATTGGCGACGAGCAGTACGTC. It translates to CASSLAQGIGDEQYV.

This clone was counted between two and nine times. This chain connects TRBV5-1 to TRBJ1-1; maybe TRBD1 (5 bases). Trimming pared 4 bases from V and 6 bases from J, leaving 13 bases between. The CDR3 runs 13 residues. In germline, CDR1 is SGHRS, CDR2 YFSETQ. This CDR3 is CASSPGGDPEAFF. The CDR3 region has the DNA TGCGCCAGCAGCCCGGGGGGGGATCCTGAAGCTTTCTTT. Using reference TRBV5-1 and TRBJ1-1 for the parts outside the CDR3, the full variable domain is KAGVTQTPRYLIKTRGQQVTLSCSPISGHRSVSWYQQTPGQGLQFLFEYFSETQRNKGNFPGRFSGRQFSNSRSEMNVSTLELGDSALYLCASSPGGDPEAFFGQGTRLTVV.

In this sample, this clone turned up once. The chain combines TRBV28 with TRBJ1-1; 7 nucleotides match TRBD1. The CDR3 contains 14 residues. In germline, CDR1 is MDHEN, CDR2 SYDVKM. J gave up 0 bases and V 7 bases, and 5 bases lay outside the gene matches. The CDR3 nucleotides are TGTGCCAGCACCCCTGGGACAGTGAACACTGAAGCTTTCTTT. Its translation is CASTPGTVNTEAFF.

The rearrangement links TRBV12-2 to TRBJ1-4; the listed D gene, TRBD1, was not tested against the DNA. TRBV12-2 corresponds to a pseudogene. This CDR3 spans 17 amino acids. This chain's CDR3 is CASRLALLGTGVEKLFF. Written as DNA, the CDR3 is TGTGCAAGTCGCTTAGCGCTCCTGGGGACAGGGGTCGAAAAACTGTTTTTT.

This rearrangement joins TRBV7-2 to TRBJ2-1; unclear D gene. CDR1 is SGHTA, CDR2 FQGNSA, per germline. The CDR3 sequence is 14 residues long. V was clipped by 5 bases and J by 9 bases, with 17 bases between them. The CDR3 coding sequence is TGTGCCAGCAGCCTAACGCTAAACAATCCTGAGCAGTTCTTC. Residues: CASSLTLNNPEQFF.

The chain carries TRBV4-2 and TRBJ1-3; the D gene is possibly TRBD1 (5 bases). CDR1 is LGHNA, CDR2 YNFKEQ, per germline. V lost 0 bases, J lost 0 bases, and 6 bases lay in between. This CDR3 is built from 15 residues. The CDR3 loop is CASSQETASGNTIYF. The CDR3 DNA reads TGTGCCAGCAGCCAAGAGACAGCCTCTGGAAACACCATATATTTT.

J is TRBJ2-7 and V is TRBV6-1, with no clear D. Germline values: CDR1 MNHNS, CDR2 SASEGT. Trimming removed 2 bases at V and 0 bases at J, with 11 bases between. This CDR3 region has 15 residues. The CDR3 reads CASSEPSISSYEQYF. The CDR3 coding sequence is TGTGCCAGCAGTGAACCCTCAATCTCCTCCTACGAGCAGTACTTC.

This sequence joins TRBV27 and TRBJ1-1; D is ambiguous. This CDR3 spans 14 amino acids. V dropped 4 bases and J dropped 0 bases, with 9 bases sitting between them. The germline CDR1 and CDR2 sequences are MNHEY and SMNVEV (reference sequence). CDR3 sequence reads: CASSSPTLNTEAFF. The CDR3 coding sequence is TGTGCCAGCAGTTCTCCCACACTGAACACTGAAGCTTTCTTT.

The chain employs TRBV2 and TRBJ2-5; 7 bases are a match to TRBD2. The J call could be wrong; TRBJ2-7 is a better fit for the DNA end. The CDR3 totals 16 residues. Germline values: CDR1 SNHLY, CDR2 FYNNEI. The CDR3 DNA is TGTGCCAGCAGGGGAGGGAGGTCTGGAAGATCCTACGAGCAGTACTTC. Amino acids: CASRGGRSGRSYEQYF.